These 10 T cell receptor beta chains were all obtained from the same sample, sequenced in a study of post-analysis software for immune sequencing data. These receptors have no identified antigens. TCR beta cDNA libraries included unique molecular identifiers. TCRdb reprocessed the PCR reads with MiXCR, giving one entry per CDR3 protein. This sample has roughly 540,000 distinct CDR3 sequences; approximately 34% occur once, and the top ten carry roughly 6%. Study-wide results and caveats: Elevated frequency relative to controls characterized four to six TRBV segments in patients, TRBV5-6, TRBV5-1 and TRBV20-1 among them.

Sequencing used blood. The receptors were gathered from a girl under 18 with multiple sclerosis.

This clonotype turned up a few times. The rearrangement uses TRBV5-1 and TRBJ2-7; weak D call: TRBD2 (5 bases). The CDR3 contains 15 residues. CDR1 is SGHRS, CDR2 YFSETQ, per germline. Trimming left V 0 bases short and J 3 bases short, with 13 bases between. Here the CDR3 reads CASSLVMGSNYEQYF. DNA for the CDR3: TGCGCCAGCAGCTTGGTCATGGGGAGCAACTACGAGCAGTACTTC.

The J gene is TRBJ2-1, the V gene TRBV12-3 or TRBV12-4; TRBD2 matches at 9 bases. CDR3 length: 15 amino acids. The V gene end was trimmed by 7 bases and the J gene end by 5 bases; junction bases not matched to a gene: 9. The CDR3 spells CASIPAGGNNNEQFF. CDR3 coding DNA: TGTGCCAGCATCCCGGCGGGGGGGAATAACAATGAGCAGTTCTTC.

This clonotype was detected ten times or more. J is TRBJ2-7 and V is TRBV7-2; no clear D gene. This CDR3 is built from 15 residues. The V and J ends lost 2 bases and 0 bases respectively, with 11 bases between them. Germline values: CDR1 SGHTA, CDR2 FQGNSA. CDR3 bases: TGTGCCAGCAGCTTATCGTTCAGCAGCTCCTACGAGCAGTACTTC. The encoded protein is CASSLSFSSSYEQYF.

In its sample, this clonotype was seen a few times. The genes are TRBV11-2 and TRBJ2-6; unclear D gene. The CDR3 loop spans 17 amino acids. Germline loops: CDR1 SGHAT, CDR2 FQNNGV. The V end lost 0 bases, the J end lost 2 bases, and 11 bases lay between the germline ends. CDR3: CASSLDPQVAGANVLTF. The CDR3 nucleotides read TGTGCCAGCAGCTTAGATCCCCAGGTGGCTGGGGCCAACGTCCTGACTTTC.

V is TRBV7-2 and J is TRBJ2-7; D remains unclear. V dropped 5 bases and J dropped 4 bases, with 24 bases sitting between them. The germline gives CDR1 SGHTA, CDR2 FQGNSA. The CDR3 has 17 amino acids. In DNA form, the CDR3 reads TGTGCCAGCAGCCTTTCCAGAGCAGGCAGGCCTATATACGAGCAGTACTTC. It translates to CASSLSRAGRPIYEQYF. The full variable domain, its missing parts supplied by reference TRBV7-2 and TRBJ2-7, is GAGVSQSPSNKVTEKGKDVELRCDPISGHTALYWYRQSLGQGLEFLIYFQGNSAPDKSGLPSDRFSAERTGGSVSTLTIQRTQQEDSAVYLCASSLSRAGRPIYEQYFGPGTRLTVT.

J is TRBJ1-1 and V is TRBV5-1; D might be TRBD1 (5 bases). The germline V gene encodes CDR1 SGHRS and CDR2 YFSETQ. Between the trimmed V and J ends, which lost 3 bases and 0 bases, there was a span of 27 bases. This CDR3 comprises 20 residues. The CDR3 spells CASSSDKRPSGKLMNTEAFF. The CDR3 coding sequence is TGCGCCAGCAGCTCAGACAAGAGGCCTTCAGGGAAGCTTATGAACACTGAAGCTTTCTTT.

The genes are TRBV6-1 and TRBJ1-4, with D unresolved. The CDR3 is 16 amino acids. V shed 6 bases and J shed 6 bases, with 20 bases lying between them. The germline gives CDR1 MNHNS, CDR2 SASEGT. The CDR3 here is CASRVADGREYEKLFF. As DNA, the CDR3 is TGTGCCAGCAGAGTCGCGGATGGTAGGGAGTATGAAAAACTGTTTTTT.

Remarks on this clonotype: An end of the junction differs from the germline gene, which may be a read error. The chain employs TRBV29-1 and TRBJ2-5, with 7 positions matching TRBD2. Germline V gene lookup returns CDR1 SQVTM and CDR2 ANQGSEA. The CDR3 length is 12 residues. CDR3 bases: TGCGGCGTTGGGAGGGCGCAAGAGACCCAGTACTTC. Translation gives CGVGRAQETQYF. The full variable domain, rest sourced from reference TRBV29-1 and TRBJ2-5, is SAVISQKPSRDICQRGTSLTIQCQVDSQVTMMFWYRQQPGQSLTLIATANQGSEATYESGFVIDKFPISRPNLTFSTLTVSNMSPEDSSIYLCGVGRAQETQYFGPGTRLLVL.

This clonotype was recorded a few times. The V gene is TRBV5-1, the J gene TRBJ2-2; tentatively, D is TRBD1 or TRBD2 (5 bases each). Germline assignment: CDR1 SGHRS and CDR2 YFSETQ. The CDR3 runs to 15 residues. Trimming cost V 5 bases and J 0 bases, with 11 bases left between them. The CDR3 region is CASSLGTTNTGELFF. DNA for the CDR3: TGCGCCAGCAGTCTCGGGACGACGAACACCGGGGAGCTGTTTTTT.

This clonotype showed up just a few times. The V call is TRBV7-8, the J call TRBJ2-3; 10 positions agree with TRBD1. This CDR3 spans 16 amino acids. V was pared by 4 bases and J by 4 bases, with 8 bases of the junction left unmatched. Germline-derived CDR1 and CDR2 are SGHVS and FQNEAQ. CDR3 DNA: TGTGCCAGCAGCTCTGGGACAGGGGTCCCACCAGATACGCAGTATTTT. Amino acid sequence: CASSSGTGVPPDTQYF.